This T cell receptor beta chain originates from a study of T cell repertoires in aging, cancer and after chemotherapy. Study as a whole: Patients with chronic lymphocytic leukemia were sampled before and after fludarabine- or bendamustine-based chemotherapy. Overall study findings and caveats: The repertoire data cannot show anything about immunological memory following chemotherapy. Compared with age-matched healthy donors, untreated hematological or solid cancer patients showed higher blood TCR clonality. In cancer patients, declining TCR diversity with age involved lost richness and lost evenness.

Amplification of TCR beta used genomic DNA extracted from peripheral blood. In its sample, this clonotype is large (0.1 to 1%). Its cognate antigen is unknown. Rearranged V-D-J TRB sequences were amplified with a mixed TRB-A/B primer pool. Each CDR3 protein gets one entry after TCRdb re-called the multiplex PCR reads with MiXCR. The table has about 1,300 distinct CDR3 sequences, approximately 49% seen once. The V gene lost 0 bases and the J gene lost 4 bases, with 11 bases spanning the gap. The CDR3 covers 15 residues. The V gene's germline CDR1 is LNHNV and CDR2 YYDKDF (reference sequence). This receptor was obtained from a human donor with a blood cancer. This chain uses TRBV15 with TRBJ2-3; D is unclear. The sequenced sample consisted of blood. In DNA, the CDR3 is TGTGCCACCAGCAGAGATCCATTGCCGGCAGATACGCAGTATTTT. As protein: CATSRDPLPADTQYF.